There are a few counts of the clone carrying this T cell receptor (beta chain). This entry is derived from a study of T cell repertoires in cytomegalovirus infection. TCRdb recomputed calls from the reads with MiXCR, one row per CDR3 protein. The sample yields 130,000 or so distinct CDR3 sequences, approximately 5.9% seen once. After removal of 3 bases from V and 2 bases from J, the junction contained 7 bases not matched to a gene. The CDR3 covers 15 residues. Looked up from germline, CDR1 is DFQATT and CDR2 is SNEGSKA (reference sequence). The sample consisted of PBMCs. The chain uses TRBV20-1 and TRBJ2-3; 8 nucleotides line up with TRBD2. The clonotype comes from a human donor in good health (CMV status not recorded). Some clones in this sample may be carry-over from other donors' samples. CDR3 sequence reads: CSASSLAGDTDTQYF. For the CDR3, the DNA is TGCAGTGCTAGCAGTCTAGCGGGCGACACAGATACGCAGTATTTT.